The 18 T cell receptor beta chains given below trace back to one sample, sequenced in a study of T cells in localized non-small cell lung cancer. Profiling relied on immunoSEQ multiplex PCR, and the TCRdb table lists in-frame clones only, not all of them. Of around 64,000 clones listed, more than 85% are singletons. Sequences were derived from peripheral blood, sampled before any cancer treatment. The receptors stem from a man aged 40 to 70 with stage I lung adenocarcinoma.

The chain couples TRBV6-4 to TRBJ2-7; 12 bases align to TRBD1. The CDR3 consists of 17 residues. V trimming: 3 bases; J trimming: 9 bases; junction bases outside the gene matches: 15. Per germline, CDR1 MRHNA and CDR2 SNTAGT. CDR3 region: CASSEGPGTGGAFPQYF. The CDR3 bases are TGTGCCAGCAGTGAAGGCCCGGGGACAGGGGGCGCATTCCCGCAGTACTTC.

The genes are TRBV4-3 and TRBJ1-4; TRBD1 agrees at 7 bases. This CDR3 spans 15 amino acids. The V and J ends lost 0 bases and 7 bases, in that order; junction bases with no gene match: 5. Germline V gene sequence: CDR1 LGHNA, CDR2 YSLEER. The CDR3 spells CASSQETGRGEKLFF. In nucleotides, the CDR3 is TGCGCCAGCAGCCAAGAGACAGGGAGAGGTGAAAAACTGTTTTTT.

The genes are TRBV18 and TRBJ2-5, with 12 bases fitting TRBD2. The CDR3 length is 16 residues. Trimming took 4 bases from V and 2 from J; bases not matched to a gene: 5. Germline CDR1 and CDR2: KGHSH and LQKENI. In nucleotides, the CDR3 is TGTGCCAGCTCACTTGGACTAGCGGGACAACAAGAGACCCAGTACTTC. Protein: CASSLGLAGQQETQYF.

This chain links TRBV5-1 with TRBJ2-7; possibly TRBD2 for D (6 bases). This CDR3 has 13 residues. V was cut by 4 bases and J by 6 bases, with 14 bases left in between. The germline V gene encodes CDR1 SGHRS and CDR2 YFSETQ. The CDR3 coding sequence is TGCGCCAGCAGCCTGGACTCGCGGGGCGAGCAGTACTTC. Encoded protein: CASSLDSRGEQYF.

The rearrangement links TRBV28 to TRBJ2-7, with D possibly TRBD2 on 7 matching bases. Germline loops: CDR1 MDHEN, CDR2 SYDVKM. V gave up 4 bases and J gave up 8 bases, with 12 bases separating them. This CDR3 has 12 amino acids. CDR3 protein: CASSSARGQQYF. CDR3 nucleotide sequence: TGTGCCAGCAGTTCGGCGCGGGGGCAGCAGTACTTC.

The chain carries TRBV19 and TRBJ1-1, with D tentatively TRBD1 (6 bases). Trimming stripped 7 bases from V and 4 bases from J, with 19 bases between. This CDR3 has 15 amino acids. Germline V gives CDR1 LNHDA, CDR2 SQIVND (reference sequence). CDR3 DNA sequence: TGTGCCAGTAAAAGAGGTGGGGGCCTCGGCACTGAAGCTTTCTTT. Translating it yields CASKRGGGLGTEAFF. The full variable domain, its missing parts supplied by reference TRBV19 and TRBJ1-1, is DGGITQSPKYLFRKEGQNVTLSCEQNLNHDAMYWYRQDPGQGLRLIYYSQIVNDFQKGDIAEGYSVSREKKESFPLTVTSAQKNPTAFYLCASKRGGGLGTEAFFGQGTRLTVV.

This rearrangement joins TRBV11-3 to TRBJ2-7; TRBD1 might be the D (6 bases). V was clipped by 4 bases and J by 2 bases, with 15 bases between them. This CDR3 is built from 15 residues. Germline V gene data show CDR1 as SGHNT and CDR2 as YENEEA. CDR3 in DNA: TGTGCCAGCAGCTATACAGGGAAGGTTACCTACGAGCAGTACTTC. Protein sequence: CASSYTGKVTYEQYF.

The rearrangement joins TRBV2 to TRBJ1-3; D not resolved. Trimming took off 6 bases at V and 1 base at J, with 13 bases between the two ends. The CDR3 covers 15 residues. Looked up from germline, CDR1 is SNHLY and CDR2 is FYNNEI. This CDR3 reads CASSLSSFSGNTIYF. The CDR3, as DNA: TGTGCCAGCAGCTTATCGAGTTTTTCTGGAAACACCATATATTTT.

V and J are TRBV6-5 and TRBJ2-3, with 7 nucleotides matching TRBD1. The CDR3 loop spans 15 amino acids. Germline V gene lookup returns CDR1 MNHEY and CDR2 SVGAGI. The V gene end was trimmed by 2 bases and the J gene end by 2 bases; junction bases not matched to a gene: 4. Written as DNA, the CDR3 is TGTGCCAGCAGTTACGGGCAGGGGGTCACAGATACGCAGTATTTT. This sequence encodes CASSYGQGVTDTQYF.

The chain recombines TRBV5-4 with TRBJ2-3; maybe TRBD1 (5 bases). CDR1 is SGHNT and CDR2 is YYREEE in the germline V gene (reference sequence). Trimming removed 3 bases from V and 2 bases from J, with 10 bases in between. There are 14 residues in the CDR3. The CDR3 sequence: CASSSTEYTDTQYF. CDR3 DNA sequence: TGTGCCAGCAGCTCGACAGAGTACACAGATACGCAGTATTTT.

The table lists this clone with a count of one. This rearrangement joins TRBV2 to TRBJ1-2, with D maybe TRBD1 (6 bases). The CDR3 sequence is 13 residues long. Trimming took 6 bases from V and 4 from J, leaving 12 bases between them. Germline V gives CDR1 SNHLY, CDR2 FYNNEI. The CDR3 loop is CASRKDSSYGYTF. The CDR3 region has the DNA TGTGCCAGCAGGAAGGACAGCTCCTATGGCTACACCTTC.

The V and J genes are TRBV19 and TRBJ2-7, with D perhaps being TRBD1 or TRBD2 (7 bases each). Trimming stripped 1 base from V and 5 bases from J, with 9 bases between. In germline, CDR1 is LNHDA, CDR2 SQIVND (reference sequence). There are 13 residues in the CDR3. DNA for the CDR3: TGTGCCAGTAGTATAGCAGGGGGGGACGAGCAGTACTTC. Translating gives CASSIAGGDEQYF.

J is TRBJ2-1 and V is TRBV27; the D gene is possibly TRBD2 (6 bases). The CDR3 extends over 16 amino acids. Germline CDR1 is MNHEY and CDR2 is SMNVEV (reference sequence). Trimming cost V 0 bases and J 2 bases, with 11 bases left between them. CDR3 sequence (DNA): TGTGCCAGCAGTTTATCTAGCGGCGACACCTACAATGAGCAGTTCTTC. Protein product: CASSLSSGDTYNEQFF.

The rearrangement joins TRBV4-1 to TRBJ1-1; D possibly corresponds to TRBD1 (6 bases). Germline V gene lookup returns CDR1 MGHRA and CDR2 YSYEKL. The CDR3 has 14 residues. V gave up 1 base and J gave up 3 bases, with 9 bases separating them. The CDR3 reads CASSQGTEDTEAFF. The DNA of the CDR3 is TGCGCCAGCAGCCAAGGGACAGAAGACACTGAAGCTTTCTTT.

The sample holds one count of this clone. The chain employs TRBV5-1 and TRBJ2-2; a weak D match, TRBD2 (6 bases). CDR1 is SGHRS, CDR2 YFSETQ, per germline. The ends were cut back, 4 bases at V and 1 base at J, with 8 bases in the middle. This CDR3 is 14 amino acids long. The CDR3 reads CASSPEGNTGELFF. The CDR3 DNA is TGCGCCAGCAGCCCGGAGGGGAACACCGGGGAGCTGTTTTTT.

The chain carries TRBV5-6 and TRBJ1-2, with a tentative D call TRBD1 (6 bases). V lost 1 base and J lost 4, with 11 bases in between. The CDR3 spans 14 residues. Germline V gives CDR1 SGHDT, CDR2 YYEEEE. Written as DNA, the CDR3 is TGTGCCAGCAGCTTGTTCGGACAGAGCTATGGCTACACCTTC. Amino acid sequence: CASSLFGQSYGYTF.

As for this clone: An end of the junction differs from the germline gene, which may be a read error. This chain joins TRBV6-5 and TRBJ1-6; D is perhaps TRBD1 (6 bases). The CDR3 consists of 14 residues. Germline loops: CDR1 MNHEY, CDR2 SVGAGI. Here the CDR3 DNA reads TGTGCCAGCGCGGGGGGGGGCTATTATTCACCCCTCCACTTT. Protein: CASAGGGYYSPLHF.

The V call is TRBV5-1, the J call TRBJ2-2, with a tentative D call TRBD2 (5 bases). The CDR3 sequence is 14 residues long. In germline, CDR1 is SGHRS, CDR2 YFSETQ. With 5 bases removed from V and 5 bases from J, the gap between germline ends came to 13 bases. The CDR3 region has the DNA TGCGCCAGCAGGGATTCGGGGTGGACCGGGGAGCTGTTTTTT. Translating it yields CASRDSGWTGELFF.